Each of the 14 T cell receptor beta chains below was sequenced from the same sample in a study of T cell responses to AZD1222 COVID-19 vaccine. Here immunoSEQ multiplex PCR was the method, and the copy in TCRdb shows in-frame clones only, minus some. The table shows around 99,000 clones, with 89% occurring only once. The source material was peripheral blood, sampled on day 0 of AZD1222 vaccination. The receptors were sampled from an adult in good health.

The V call is TRBV6-5, the J call TRBJ1-1; tentatively, D is TRBD1 (6 bases). Trimming cost V 6 bases and J 0 bases, with 11 bases left between them. This CDR3 is 14 amino acids long. CDR1 and CDR2 (germline): MNHEY, SVGAGI. The CDR3 nucleotides read TGTGCCAGCAGAAGAGGGGGTCTGAACACTGAAGCTTTCTTT. It encodes CASRRGGLNTEAFF.

V is TRBV30 and J is TRBJ2-5; no definite D call. Germline values: CDR1 GTSNPN, CDR2 SVGIG (reference sequence). The CDR3 loop spans 11 amino acids. Trimming took off 3 bases at V and 7 bases at J, with 9 bases between the two ends. CDR3 region: CAWRNERTQYF. The CDR3 DNA follows: TGTGCCTGGAGGAATGAGCGGACCCAGTACTTC.

The genes are TRBV10-3 and TRBJ1-1, with D uncertain. The V gene's germline CDR1 is ENHRY and CDR2 SYGVKD. This CDR3 region has 13 residues. Trimming stripped 6 bases from V and 0 bases from J, with 8 bases between. For the CDR3, the DNA is TGTGCCATCAGCCATAACATGAACACTGAAGCTTTCTTT. Protein: CAISHNMNTEAFF.

The CDR3 DNA follows: TGTGCCAGCAGTTTGAGTGACGCTGAAGCTTTCTTT. Amino acids: CASSLSDAEAFF. The chain uses TRBV28 and TRBJ1-1; D call uncertain. Trimming removed 3 bases from V and 6 bases from J, with 8 bases in between. This CDR3 is 12 amino acids long. Germline loops: CDR1 MDHEN, CDR2 SYDVKM.

The chain has TRBV5-1 and TRBJ2-2, with 8 bases that match TRBD1. V lost 4 bases, J lost 5 bases, and 10 bases stayed unmatched. The CDR3 contains 16 residues. The germline gives CDR1 SGHRS, CDR2 YFSETQ. CDR3 in amino acids: CASSPDGTGATGELFF. The CDR3 bases are TGCGCCAGCAGCCCGGACGGGACAGGAGCAACCGGGGAGCTGTTTTTT.

CDR3 amino acids: CASSPRTGKTGANVLTF. CDR3 DNA: TGTGCCAGCTCCCCGAGGACAGGGAAAACTGGGGCCAACGTCCTGACTTTC. The V call is TRBV27, the J call TRBJ2-6; 8 bases align to TRBD1. The CDR3 has 17 amino acids. The germline V gene encodes CDR1 MNHEY and CDR2 SMNVEV (reference sequence). After removal of 8 bases from V and 2 bases from J, the junction contained 11 bases not matched to a gene.

V and J are TRBV29-1 and TRBJ2-7, with 14 bases that match TRBD2. The germline V gene has CDR1 SQVTM and CDR2 ANQGSEA. The length of the CDR3 is 13 residues. The V segment lost 4 bases and the J segment 12 bases; nucleotides outside the gene matches: 8. CDR3 loop: CSVVGTSGSRPYF. CDR3 bases: TGCAGCGTTGTAGGGACTAGCGGGAGCCGACCGTACTTC.

The chain employs TRBV14 and TRBJ2-3; 7 bases align to TRBD1. The CDR3 consists of 14 residues. The V gene's germline CDR1 is SGHDN and CDR2 FVKESK. V lost 7 bases to trimming and J lost 2 bases; unmatched junction nucleotides: 6. The chain's CDR3 is CASNQGVSTDTQYF. The CDR3 DNA sequence: TGTGCCAGCAACCAGGGGGTGTCCACAGATACGCAGTATTTT.

This rearrangement joins TRBV7-3 to TRBJ1-1; 9 bases line up with TRBD1. After removal of 3 bases from V and 7 bases from J, the junction contained 12 bases not matched to a gene. Germline values: CDR1 SGHTA, CDR2 FQGTGA. The CDR3 contains 16 residues. The CDR3 sequence: CASSLGPGQGQGEAFF. The CDR3 DNA is TGTGCCAGCAGCTTGGGGCCGGGACAGGGACAAGGTGAAGCTTTCTTT.

This clone was counted a single time. The chain combines TRBV2 with TRBJ2-1; TRBD1 matches 10 bases. This CDR3 comprises 16 residues. With 6 bases clipped from V and 8 bases from J, the junction kept 13 bases outside the gene matches. Germline V gives CDR1 SNHLY, CDR2 FYNNEI. The CDR3: CASRGDRGAVIYEQFF. Here the CDR3 DNA reads TGTGCCAGCAGAGGGGACAGGGGAGCCGTAATCTATGAGCAGTTCTTC.

This chain connects TRBV25-1 to TRBJ1-4, with 7 bases fitting TRBD1. J was trimmed by 0 bases and V by 5 bases; bases with no gene match: 9. This CDR3 contains 17 residues. The germline gives CDR1 MGHDK, CDR2 SYGVNS. CDR3 region: CASSPQRQGPTNEKLFF. The CDR3 DNA follows: TGTGCCAGCAGTCCCCAGCGACAGGGTCCAACTAATGAAAAACTGTTTTTT.

Comments on this clone: One end of the junction does not line up with germline, which may come from a read error. The CDR3 DNA follows: TGTGCCGGCAGCTTGACTAGCGGAGTTACCTACGAGCAGTACTTC. This gives the protein CAGSLTSGVTYEQYF. This sequence joins TRBV7-6 and TRBJ2-7; 9 positions agree with TRBD2. CDR1 and CDR2 (germline): SGHVS, FNYEAQ. This CDR3 comprises 15 residues.

This clone appeared a single time. This sequence joins TRBV12-3 or TRBV12-4 and TRBJ1-5; D gene uncertain. This CDR3 region has 12 residues. Trimming removed 4 bases from V and 5 bases from J, with 6 bases in between. The CDR3 bases are TGTGCCAGCAGTTCGAGGGATCAGCCCCAGCATTTT. It encodes CASSSRDQPQHF.

The rearrangement uses TRBV5-1 and TRBJ2-3; D is perhaps TRBD1 or TRBD2 (5 bases each). The CDR3 loop spans 15 amino acids. Trimming stripped 0 bases from V and 2 bases from J, with 10 bases between. Looked up from germline, CDR1 is SGHRS and CDR2 is YFSETQ. The CDR3 sequence is CASSLDPGPTDTQYF. Written as DNA, the CDR3 is TGCGCCAGCAGCTTGGACCCGGGGCCCACAGATACGCAGTATTTT.